This TCR beta chain comes out of a study of CD8 T cells in ankylosing spondylitis. Study-wide results and limits: Clones that were linked to disease were CD8+ and were relatively rare in peripheral blood. Significant enrichment of disease-linked clones was reported in matched ankylosing spondylitis synovial fluid.

The length of the CDR3 is 12 residues. CDR1 SEHNR and CDR2 FQNEAQ come from the germline V gene (reference sequence). J lost 4 bases, V lost 6 bases, and 0 bases had no gene match. TCR beta libraries were made by quantitative 5'-RACE with molecular barcodes. Via MiXCR, TCRdb re-called the 5' RACE reads, giving one row per CDR3 protein. The repertoire consists of about 160,000 distinct CDR3 sequences, with just over 9.5% occurring once and the leading ten covering more than 13%. At least ten counts were recorded for this clonotype. Its antigen remains unknown. Sequencing was done on a sample of blood, either unsorted or a sorted T cell fraction (not recorded which). The rearrangement uses TRBV7-9 and TRBJ1-2; 9 positions agree with TRBD1. The receptor comes from a female donor with ankylosing spondylitis or in good health (not recorded which). CDR3 sequence: CASRTGGYGYTF. CDR3 bases: TGTGCCAGCAGGACAGGGGGCTATGGCTACACCTTC.